Shown below are 2 T cell receptor beta chains from a single sample sequenced in a study of blood T cells in healthy people across ages. With a J-beta primer mix and a sample-barcoded 5' primer, a second PCR ran about 7 to 11 cycles. Each CDR3 protein gets one entry after TCRdb re-called the 5' RACE reads with MiXCR. The sample holds fewer than 950,000 distinct CDR3 sequences, about 34% seen once. The material sequenced was blood. The receptors shown here come from a man aged 18 to 29 in good health.

About this clonotype itself: This may stem from a read error, because a much larger clone lies one nucleotide away. The chain joins TRBV7-2 to TRBJ2-4; TRBD2 is a possible D gene (6 bases). This CDR3 is built from 14 residues. The germline gives CDR1 SGHTA, CDR2 FQGNSA. Deletions cut 1 base from V and 15 bases from J, with 19 bases between. In DNA, the CDR3 is TGTGCCAGCAGCTTAGGACGGGACTTAAGCCTTCGGTACTTC. It specifies CASSLGRDLSLRYF.

The V and J genes are TRBV4-1 and TRBJ2-6; unclear D gene. Trimming took off 1 base at V and 0 bases at J, with 13 bases between the two ends. Germline V gene data show CDR1 as MGHRA and CDR2 as YSYEKL. This CDR3 spans 18 amino acids. Here the CDR3 reads CASSQVARQISGANVLTF. Written as DNA, the CDR3 is TGCGCCAGCAGCCAAGTGGCACGCCAGATCTCTGGGGCCAACGTCCTGACTTTC.